This T cell receptor (beta chain) was observed in a study of blood T cell repertoires in COVID-19. The CDR3 totals 13 residues. V lost 5 bases and J lost 5; bases outside the gene matches: 6. Germline V gives CDR1 GTSNPN, CDR2 SVGIG (reference sequence). Measured with immunoSEQ multiplex PCR; TCRdb has only the in-frame clones, and not every one. The table lists about 41,000 clones, about 86% of them singletons. The TCR comes from a man aged 40-50 years with COVID-19, enrolled during active disease. The chain links TRBV30 to TRBJ2-3; 8 bases are shared with TRBD2. Sequencing used peripheral blood. CDR3 DNA sequence: TGTGCCTGGGCACCGGGAGGGCAAGATACGCAGTATTTT. This codes for CAWAPGGQDTQYF.